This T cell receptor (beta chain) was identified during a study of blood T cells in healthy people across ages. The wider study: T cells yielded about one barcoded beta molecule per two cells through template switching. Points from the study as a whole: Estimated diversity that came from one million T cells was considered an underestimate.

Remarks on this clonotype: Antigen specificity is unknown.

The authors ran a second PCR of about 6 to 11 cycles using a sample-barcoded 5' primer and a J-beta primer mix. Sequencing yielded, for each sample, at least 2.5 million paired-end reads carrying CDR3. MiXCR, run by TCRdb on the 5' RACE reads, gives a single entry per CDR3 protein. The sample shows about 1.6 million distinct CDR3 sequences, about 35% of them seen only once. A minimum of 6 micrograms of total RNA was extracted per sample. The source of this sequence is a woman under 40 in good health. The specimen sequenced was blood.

The CDR3 nucleotides are TGCAGCGTAGGGGACCGCACAGATACGCAGTATTTT. Translated, it gives CSVGDRTDTQYF. The gene calls are TRBV29-1 and TRBJ2-3; tentatively, D is TRBD1 or TRBD2 (5 bases each). The ends were cut back, 6 bases at V and 1 base at J, with 8 bases in the middle. CDR1 is SQVTM and CDR2 is ANQGSEA in the germline V gene. CDR3 size: 12 residues.